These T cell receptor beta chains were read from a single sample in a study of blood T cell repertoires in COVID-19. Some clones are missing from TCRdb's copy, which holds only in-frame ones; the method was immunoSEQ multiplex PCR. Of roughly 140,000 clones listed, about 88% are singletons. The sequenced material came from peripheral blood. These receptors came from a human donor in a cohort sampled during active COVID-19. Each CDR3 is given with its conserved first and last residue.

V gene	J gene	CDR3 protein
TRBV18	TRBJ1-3	CASSPSLRGNTIYF
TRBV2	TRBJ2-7	CASSSPGQGRLF
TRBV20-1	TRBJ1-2	CSWDSIYGYTF
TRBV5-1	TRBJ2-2	CASSLGLAGLTGELFF
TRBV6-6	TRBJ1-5	CASCFAGGLNQPQHF
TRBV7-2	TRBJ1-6	CASSLASDSSYNSPLHF
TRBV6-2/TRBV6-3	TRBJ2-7	CASSYSRRAGESYEQYF
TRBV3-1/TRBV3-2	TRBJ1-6	CASSLQGSNSPLHF
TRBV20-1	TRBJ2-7	CSASVRSTYYEQYF
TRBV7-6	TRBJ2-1	CASRTSRDTATRRDEQFF
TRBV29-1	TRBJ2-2	CSVEEWSGTSNTGELFF
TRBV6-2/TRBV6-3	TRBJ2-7	CASSYPTFAGASYEQYF
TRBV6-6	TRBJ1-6	CASSPYRGENSPLHF
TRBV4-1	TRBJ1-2	CASSPTGGNGYTF
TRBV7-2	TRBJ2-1	CASRRAGPSYNEQFF
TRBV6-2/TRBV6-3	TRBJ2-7	CASSYEVAGGIDGEQYF
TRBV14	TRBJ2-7	CASKFPTIGTGTGSYEQYF
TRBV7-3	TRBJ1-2	CASSPTGGDDYTF
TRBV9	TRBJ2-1	CASSVAHGGREQFF
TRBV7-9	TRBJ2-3	CASGSTVDTQYF
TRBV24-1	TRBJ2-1	CATSGGVSSYNEQFF
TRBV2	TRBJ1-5	CASSDRQGASNQPQHF
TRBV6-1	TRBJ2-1	CASSEAPLGHNEQFF
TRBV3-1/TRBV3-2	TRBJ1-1	CASSQFGTVNTEAFF
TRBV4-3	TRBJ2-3	CASSQVGGRTDTQYF
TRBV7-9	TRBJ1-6	CASSSTGGSPLHF
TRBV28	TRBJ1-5	CASSRKRTASNQPQHF
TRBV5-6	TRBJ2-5	CASSLVGASGGETQYF
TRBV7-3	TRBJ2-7	CASTSSRSSYEQYF
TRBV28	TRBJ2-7	CASSLSPNPSSYEQYF
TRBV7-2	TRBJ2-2	CASSLSGTGELFF
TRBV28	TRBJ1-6	CASSGTARGHNSPLHF
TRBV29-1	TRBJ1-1	CSVVREADTEAFF
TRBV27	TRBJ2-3	CASSLVSGVTDTQYF
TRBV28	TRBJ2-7	CASSSSGTGASYEQYF
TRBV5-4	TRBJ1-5	CASSADRDQPQHF
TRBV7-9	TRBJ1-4	CASRGETGNEKLFF
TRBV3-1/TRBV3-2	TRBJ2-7	CASSLGADEQYF
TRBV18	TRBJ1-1	CASSPDRVGTEAFF
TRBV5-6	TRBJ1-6	CASSASPYGTDLRWLHF
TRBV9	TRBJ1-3	CASSATVGNTIYF
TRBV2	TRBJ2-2	CASRRGGTSRTGELFF
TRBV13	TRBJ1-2	CASSLALLRQGGGGYTF